Given below is one T cell receptor (beta chain) in context. No cognate antigen has been identified for it. No clone much larger than this one lies a single base away; base qualities are absent. The germline V gene encodes CDR1 SGDLS and CDR2 YYNGEE. V has 4 bases trimmed and J has 2 bases trimmed; junction bases matching no gene number 8. CDR3 length: 16 amino acids, cysteine to phenylalanine. Only the CDR3 portion is preserved as DNA: 48 bases, with reading frame beginning at the first base. The data belong to a study of blood T cell repertoires in COVID-19 (dated by TCRdb to the early 2020s). Study-level background: The collaborator samples originated in the United States, Italy and Spain and spanned the acute and convalescent phases of COVID-19. The prospective study material was composed of cDNA or gDNA derived from T cells, B-cell-depleted T cells, or PBMCs. Deeply sampled blood TCRbeta repertoires from subjects exposed to, actively infected with, or recovered from COVID-19 were included in the dataset. The repertoires were released in a freely available public database intended as a resource for research on the immune response to SARS-CoV-2. Samples came from the ongoing ImmuneRACE study (first 160 participants) plus 1,254 subjects from 6 global collaborators. A de-identified subject ID, COVID-19 status, age in years and sex were almost always included in the sample metadata. HLA class I and class II types, where available, came from metadata supplied by the sample provider rather than from assay-based typing.

TCRbeta CDR3 regions were amplified from genomic DNA using the immunoSEQ Assay, a bias-controlled multiplex PCR. On the authors' methods: Nucleated cell counts per sample were estimated from amplification of reference gene primers within the assay. To quantify the absolute abundance of each unique TCRbeta CDR3 rearrangement, sequence reads were collapsed and filtered. For each sample, productive Simpson clonality was calculated by taking the square root of Simpson's diversity index across productive rearrangements. TCRdb carries this immuneACCESS record with in-frame sequences only. Its versions omit some clonotypes, under half of them owing to an unresolved V gene in the studies checked, with the rest unexplained. The DNA gave D and trimming, while V, J and clone size come from that table. The sample table records about 130,000 clones; more than 70% of these occur just once. The ten largest clones add up to over 4.5% of the sample.

Each collaborating institution followed its own protocols to collect whole blood in K2EDTA tubes. For TCRbeta analysis, collaborators shipped samples in one of three forms: frozen whole blood, isolated PBMCs, or DNA extracted from either of those sample types. Study-wide findings and limitations: How much clinical and demographic metadata was included differed by source and by participant, and the metadata was provided uncurated.

The clonotype was recovered from a human donor in a cohort sampled during active COVID-19. The chain joins TRBV9 to TRBJ2-3; a stretch of 9 junction bases matches TRBD1. The source material was peripheral blood. In nucleotide form, the sequence is TGTGCCAGCAGCCGACCGGGACAGGGAAACACAGATACGCAGTATTTT. This encodes CASSRPGQGNTDTQYF.